This T cell receptor (beta chain) was documented in a study of CD8 T cells in ankylosing spondylitis (dated by TCRdb to the late 2010s). Background on the whole study: The study profiled T cell receptor beta repertoires in healthy donors and ankylosing spondylitis patients to find disease-linked TCR variants. The full study cohort comprised 25 ankylosing spondylitis patients and 85 to 120 healthy donors. Peripheral blood samples were taken, and synovial fluid was additionally collected from ankylosing spondylitis patients.

Findings and caveats that apply to the study as a whole: A TCR beta motif made up of several highly homologous amino acid variants appeared to be characteristic of blood from ankylosing spondylitis patients. The disease-linked clones were reported to be significantly enriched in matched synovial fluid samples from ankylosing spondylitis patients. A CD8+ phenotype was shown by the disease-linked clones, which were found at relatively low frequencies in peripheral blood. Some of the motif variants had been reported before in the synovial fluid and blood of reactive arthritis patients, a finding that suggests common disease-initiation mechanisms.

This clonotype was detected ten times or more. There is no known antigen for this receptor. Per-nucleotide qualities are absent, and no much larger clonotype sits a single base away. The listed sequencing device is Illumina HiSeq 2500. Quantitative 5'-RACE with molecular barcodes was the method used to prepare the TCR beta libraries. For the original study's pipeline: A new computational method based on a probabilistic model of VDJ rearrangement was used to identify disease-linked TCR variants. TCRdb reprocessed the public reads (quality trimming at Q25 with fastp, clone calling with MiXCR) and kept in-frame beta chains. Rows with a matching CDR3 protein are joined into one entry that keeps the most common DNA and genes. TCRdb's processing, not the authors' own work, is the source of the V and J calls. This sample lists 40,000 to 50,000 distinct CDR3 sequences; roughly 2.5% were detected once. Under 6% of the sample goes to the ten largest clones.

What was sequenced was blood, either unsorted or a sorted T cell fraction (not recorded which). The clonotype originates from a male donor with ankylosing spondylitis or in good health (not recorded which).

The CDR3: CASSSQSKDTQYF. The sequence in DNA is TGTGCCAGCAGCTCTCAGTCCAAAGATACGCAGTATTTT. The chain is assembled from TRBV9 and TRBJ2-3; no D gene call is confident. V loses 4 bases, J loses 5 bases, and the germline ends lie 11 bases apart. CDR1 and CDR2 were assigned from the germline V gene as SGDLS and YYNGEE. Spanning cysteine to phenylalanine, the CDR3 consists of 13 amino acids. Kept here is only the CDR3 DNA, which spans 39 bases and is read in frame from base 1.